The T cell receptor (beta chain) described here comes from a study of cytomegalovirus exposure and HLA in healthy donors. Study-level background: Previous work identified some 120 million unique TCR beta sequences from around 180 million T cells.

CDR1 and CDR2 from the germline V gene are KGHSH and LQKENI. The CDR3 has 15 residues. Trimming took 3 bases from V and 0 from J, leaving 9 bases between them. Primers included in the PCR were 60 Vbeta and 13 Jbeta primers. Sequenced by immunoSEQ multiplex PCR; TCRdb stores in-frame clones only, minus some. In the table there are under 200,000 clones, roughly 70% of which are singletons. V and J are TRBV18 and TRBJ1-5, with D unresolved. Source material: PBMCs. The TCR sequence derives from a woman in her 30s in good health and CMV-seronegative. CDR3 in amino acids: CASSPSADSNQPQHF. CDR3 DNA sequence: TGTGCCAGCTCACCGTCGGCGGATAGCAATCAGCCCCAGCATTTT.